A selection of T cell receptor beta chains follows, all from one sample in a study of TIL therapy for anti-PD-1-resistant metastatic lung cancer. Measured with immunoSEQ multiplex PCR; TCRdb has only the in-frame clones, and not every one. The sample records about 50,000 clones, over 65% being singletons. Here the sequenced sample was tumor tissue, taken at baseline. The receptors derive from a person aged 30 to 80 with non-small cell lung cancer. CDR3s include the opening cysteine and the closing phenylalanine or tryptophan. The D gene is left open where the match is weak. Part of the rows lack a size; the others show once, few, many or a class for expanded clones.

size	V	D	J	CDR3	DNA
-	TRBV9	-	TRBJ2-1	CASSVNPGFSYNEQFF	TGTGCCAGCAGCGTAAACCCGGGGTTCTCCTACAATGAGCAGTTCTTC
-	TRBV9	-	TRBJ2-3	CASSPAPTDTQYF	TGTGCCAGCAGCCCCGCACCCACAGATACGCAGTATTTT
few	TRBV5-6	-	TRBJ2-7	CASSLGSRTDEQYF	TGTGCCAGCAGCTTGGGGTCGAGAACGGACGAGCAGTACTTC
few	TRBV9	-	TRBJ1-1	CASSVDRGEAFF	TGTGCCAGCAGCGTCGATCGGGGTGAAGCTTTCTTT
-	TRBV7-2	-	TRBJ2-5	CASSLSATETQYF	TGTGCCAGCAGTCTCTCCGCCACTGAGACCCAGTACTTC
-	TRBV6-1	-	TRBJ2-3	CASRMAQRDTQYF	TGTGCCAGCAGAATGGCCCAGCGCGATACGCAGTATTTT
once	TRBV15	TRBD2	TRBJ2-7	CATSSRMSGRYEQYF	TGTGCCACCAGCAGTAGGATGAGCGGGAGATACGAGCAGTACTTC
-	TRBV5-1	-	TRBJ2-3	CASSLSDRTITDTQYF	TGCGCCAGCAGCCTATCGGACAGGACTATCACAGATACGCAGTATTTT
-	TRBV28	TRBD1	TRBJ2-7	CASSRNRGWAF	TGTGCCAGCAGCAGAAACAGGGGATGGGCCTTC
-	TRBV6-5	-	TRBJ2-1	CASRVQGWDEQFF	TGTGCCAGCAGAGTACAGGGTTGGGATGAGCAGTTCTTC
-	TRBV29-1	-	TRBJ1-5	CSVEGSGDQPQHF	TGCAGCGTTGAAGGGTCCGGGGATCAGCCCCAGCATTTT
-	TRBV7-6	-	TRBJ1-6	CASSLVSSDSPLHF	TGTGCCAGCAGCTTAGTTAGTTCTGATTCACCCCTCCACTTT
once	TRBV6-6	-	TRBJ1-2	CASSYRETNYGYTF	TGTGCCAGCAGTTACAGGGAAACTAACTATGGCTACACCTTC
-	TRBV4-1	-	TRBJ2-7	CASSQERRRGLNEDEQYF	TGCGCCAGCAGCCAAGAGAGGCGGAGGGGGCTCAATGAGGACGAGCAGTACTTC
-	TRBV7-2	TRBD2	TRBJ2-3	CASSLWAGRAADTQYF	TGTGCCAGCAGCTTATGGGCCGGGAGGGCGGCAGATACGCAGTATTTT
-	TRBV28	-	TRBJ1-1	CASGSYTEAFF	TGTGCCAGTGGGTCCTACACTGAAGCTTTCTTT
-	TRBV6-1	TRBD1	TRBJ2-5	CASSELAGTGQETQYF	TGTGCCAGCAGTGAACTCGCCGGGACAGGCCAAGAGACCCAGTACTTC
-	TRBV6-6	TRBD2	TRBJ2-7	CASTGLAKNEQYF	TGTGCCAGCACCGGACTAGCTAAAAACGAGCAGTACTTC
-	TRBV28	-	TRBJ1-5	CASSPLFSNQPQHF	TGTGCCAGCAGTCCCTTGTTTAGCAATCAGCCCCAGCATTTT
-	TRBV11-2	TRBD2	TRBJ2-5	CASSLAHGLDQETQYF	TGTGCCAGCAGCTTAGCCCACGGACTAGACCAAGAGACCCAGTACTTC
few	TRBV7-8	-	TRBJ2-3	CASSLGVVSASTDTQYF	TGTGCCAGCAGCTTAGGGGTGGTTTCAGCGAGCACAGATACGCAGTATTTT
-	TRBV10-3	TRBD2	TRBJ2-3	CAIRSVRGGSDTQYF	TGTGCCATCAGAAGTGTTCGTGGCGGGAGCGATACGCAGTATTTT
-	TRBV5-1	-	TRBJ2-3	CASSLVTGTYTDTQYF	TGCGCCAGCAGCTTGGTAACAGGTACCTACACAGATACGCAGTATTTT
few	TRBV27	-	TRBJ1-5	CATSRDGANQPQHF	TGTGCCACCTCCCGGGACGGAGCTAATCAGCCCCAGCATTTT
-	TRBV30	-	TRBJ1-3	CAWRVRGTIYF	TGTGCCTGGAGGGTTAGAGGCACCATATATTTT
-	TRBV7-2	-	TRBJ1-5	CASSLDNRSNQPQHF	TGTGCCAGCAGCTTAGATAACAGAAGCAATCAGCCCCAGCATTTT
-	TRBV5-1	-	TRBJ1-1	CASSLGLDTEAFF	TGCGCCAGCAGCTTGGGGTTGGACACTGAAGCTTTCTTT
once	TRBV4-1	-	TRBJ2-2	CASSQDLTFSNTGELFF	TGCGCCAGCAGCCAGGATCTCACTTTCTCGAACACCGGGGAGCTGTTTTTT
-	TRBV19	TRBD1	TRBJ1-1	CASSIGAGGRNTEAFF	TGTGCCAGTAGTATAGGTGCAGGGGGCCGGAACACTGAAGCTTTCTTT
-	TRBV10-1	TRBD1	TRBJ2-2	CASSERGQGNTGELFF	TGCGCCAGCAGTGAGAGGGGACAGGGCAACACCGGGGAGCTGTTTTTT
medium-sized	TRBV6-5	-	TRBJ2-1	CASSYADRREQFF	TGTGCCAGCAGTTACGCCGACAGGCGTGAGCAGTTCTTC
few	TRBV7-9	TRBD2	TRBJ2-1	CASSPLAGGYNEQFF	TGTGCCAGCAGCCCGCTAGCGGGGGGCTACAATGAGCAGTTCTTC
-	TRBV4-3	TRBD1	TRBJ2-7	CASSQDSGTGGYEQYF	TGCGCCAGCAGCCAAGATAGTGGGACAGGGGGCTACGAGCAGTACTTC
few	TRBV10-3	TRBD1	TRBJ1-2	CAISESGTGYGYTF	TGTGCCATCAGTGAGTCGGGGACAGGGTATGGCTACACCTTC
-	TRBV7-9	-	TRBJ1-2	CASSLGQGVTNGYTF	TGTGCCAGCAGCTTGGGACAAGGAGTAACGAATGGCTACACCTTC